These 17 T cell receptor beta chains were sequenced from one sample in a study of high-grade serous ovarian cancer treatment subgroups. Tumor samples were taken before definitive surgery or chemotherapy. Clones were read by immunoSEQ multiplex PCR, and TCRdb kept only the in-frame ones, dropping some. The table shows fewer than 4,500 clones, with approximately 85% occurring only once. The sample consisted of tumor tissue. These TCRs come from a human donor with high-grade serous ovarian cancer.

A word on this clone: This specimen includes other DNA sequences encoding the same CDR3. The chain combines TRBV10-3 with TRBJ1-5; 10 nucleotides align to TRBD1. This CDR3 region has 15 residues. Trimming took 8 bases from V and 7 from J; bases not matched to a gene: 11. CDR1 ENHRY and CDR2 SYGVKD come from the germline V gene. CDR3 bases: TGTGCCATCGCGCCGGGACAGGGGACCGGCCAGCCCCAGCATTTT. This encodes CAIAPGQGTGQPQHF.

The V and J genes are TRBV7-3 and TRBJ2-1; D is uncertain. Germline CDR1 and CDR2: SGHTA and FQGTGA. With 2 bases removed from V and 7 bases from J, the gap between germline ends came to 9 bases. The CDR3 is 13 amino acids. For the CDR3, the DNA is TGTGCCAGCAGCTTATCGATTGGGAATGAGCAGTTCTTC. It translates to CASSLSIGNEQFF.

The chain employs TRBV5-1 and TRBJ2-5, with D possibly matching TRBD1 (5 bases). The CDR3 is 14 residues long. V shed 0 bases and J shed 3 bases, with 9 bases lying between them. CDR1 is SGHRS, CDR2 YFSETQ, per germline. This CDR3 is CASSLVGREETQYF. The CDR3 DNA is TGCGCCAGCAGCTTGGTCGGCAGGGAAGAGACCCAGTACTTC.

J is TRBJ2-3 and V is TRBV9, with TRBD1 matching 7 bases. The CDR3 consists of 15 residues. Germline assignment: CDR1 SGDLS and CDR2 YYNGEE. The J segment lost 2 bases and the V segment lost 4 bases, leaving 7 bases of the junction unmatched. The CDR3 here is CASSPRDSFTDTQYF. The CDR3 DNA follows: TGTGCCAGCAGCCCCCGGGACAGCTTCACAGATACGCAGTATTTT.

The chain carries TRBV6-6 and TRBJ1-2; 11 bases are shared with TRBD1. Germline CDR1 reads MNHNY; CDR2 reads SVGAGI (reference sequence). The CDR3 extends over 15 amino acids. V lost 7 bases and J lost 4; bases outside the gene matches: 8. DNA of the CDR3: TGTGCCAGCACCCTAGACGGGACAGGGGGCTATGGCTACACCTTC. Amino acids: CASTLDGTGGYGYTF.

This sequence joins TRBV18 and TRBJ1-2; a possible D gene is TRBD1 (6 bases). Germline-derived CDR1 and CDR2 are KGHSH and LQKENI. V gave up 3 bases and J gave up 2 bases, with 13 bases separating them. This CDR3 region has 15 residues. The CDR3 DNA is TGTGCCAGCTCACCGTCCGGGACACCGAACTATGGCTACACCTTC. Translation gives CASSPSGTPNYGYTF.

The chain combines TRBV30 with TRBJ2-7, with D perhaps matching TRBD2 (6 bases). Germline assignment: CDR1 GTSNPN and CDR2 SVGIG (reference sequence). The CDR3 runs to 15 residues. The V and J ends lost 5 bases and 2 bases respectively, with 19 bases between them. Here the CDR3 DNA reads TGTGCCTGGGGCCCTGTCCAGGGAGGCACCTACGAGCAGTACTTC. This sequence encodes CAWGPVQGGTYEQYF. Filled out from reference TRBV30 and TRBJ2-7, the complete variable domain reads SQTIHQWPATLVQPVGSPLSLECTVEGTSNPNLYWYRQAAGRGLQLLFYSVGIGQISSEVPQNLSASRPQDRQFILSSKKLLLSDSGFYLCAWGPVQGGTYEQYFGPGTRLTVT.

The chain couples TRBV7-9 to TRBJ2-7, with 8 bases aligning to TRBD1. Per the germline V gene, CDR1 is SEHNR and CDR2 is FQNEAQ (reference sequence). This CDR3 comprises 13 residues. With V trimmed by 3 bases and J by 6 bases, 4 bases remained unmatched. The chain's CDR3 is CASSFGTGGEQYF. The CDR3, as DNA: TGTGCCAGCAGCTTCGGGACAGGAGGCGAGCAGTACTTC.

This clone was observed once. The rearrangement joins TRBV5-6 to TRBJ1-5, with TRBD1 matching over 8 bases. The CDR3 is made up of 17 amino acids. Losses at the gene ends were 4 bases for V and 6 bases for J; bases not matched to a gene: 15. Germline V gives CDR1 SGHDT, CDR2 YYEEEE. This CDR3 reads CASSRYGQGRLIQPQHF. The DNA of the CDR3 is TGTGCCAGCAGCAGATATGGACAGGGCCGTTTAATTCAGCCCCAGCATTTT.

The chain employs TRBV11-2 and TRBJ2-7; D is possibly TRBD1 (5 bases). The CDR3 has 16 residues. Between the trimmed V and J ends, which lost 0 bases and 2 bases, there was a span of 14 bases. Germline CDR1 SGHAT, CDR2 FQNNGV. CDR3: CASSLDVGLLPYEQYF. The DNA of the CDR3 is TGTGCCAGCAGCTTAGATGTGGGGCTGTTGCCCTACGAGCAGTACTTC.

The chain has TRBV7-9 and TRBJ2-1, with D uncertain. CDR3 length: 13 residues. Per the germline V gene, CDR1 is SEHNR and CDR2 is FQNEAQ (reference sequence). Deletions cut 3 bases from V and 9 bases from J, with 12 bases between. The CDR3 DNA follows: TGTGCCAGCAGCTTGCATGCAGCTAGTGAGCAGTTCTTC. Translating gives CASSLHAASEQFF.

This clone has a handful of counts. The chain couples TRBV4-2 to TRBJ1-6; 9 bases align to TRBD1. Germline-derived CDR1 and CDR2 are LGHNA and YNFKEQ. After removal of 4 bases from V and 9 bases from J, the junction contained 7 bases not matched to a gene. The CDR3 contains 15 residues. The CDR3: CASSPRDREASPLHF. As DNA, the CDR3 is TGTGCCAGCAGCCCGAGGGACAGGGAAGCTTCACCCCTCCACTTT.

This chain's CDR3 is CSARDRGTQYF. The CDR3 DNA follows: TGCAGTGCTAGAGATCGAGGGACGCAGTATTTT. The chain is built from TRBV20-1 and TRBJ2-3; D might be TRBD2 (5 bases). Germline V lookup: CDR1 DFQATT, CDR2 SNEGSKA (reference sequence). CDR3 length: 11 amino acids. Trimming removed 0 bases from V and 9 bases from J, with 7 bases in between.

Written as DNA, the CDR3 is TGTGCCAGCAGTGAGGGGGCGAGAGGCAGCCAAGAGACCCAGTACTTC. This gives the protein CASSEGARGSQETQYF. This chain links TRBV6-1 with TRBJ2-5, with D perhaps matching TRBD1 (6 bases). CDR1 and CDR2 (germline): MNHNS, SASEGT. There are 16 residues in the CDR3. Trimming stripped 3 bases from V and 1 base from J, with 15 bases between.

This clone was counted only a few times. J is TRBJ1-3 and V is TRBV5-1, with a tentative D call TRBD1 (5 bases). V lost 0 bases and J 0 bases, leaving 10 bases between the germline ends. The CDR3 length is 16 residues. CDR1 and CDR2 (germline): SGHRS, YFSETQ. CDR3 protein: CASSLAGRGSGNTIYF. CDR3 sequence (DNA): TGCGCCAGCAGCTTGGCCGGGAGGGGCTCTGGAAACACCATATATTTT.

The chain is built from TRBV30 and TRBJ1-2; D might be TRBD1 (6 bases). Trimming took 0 bases from V and 4 from J, leaving 15 bases between them. The germline V gene has CDR1 GTSNPN and CDR2 SVGIG (reference sequence). CDR3 length: 15 amino acids. The CDR3 DNA follows: TGTGCCTGGAGTGTTACTCACAAGGGGGTCTATGGCTACACCTTC. It encodes CAWSVTHKGVYGYTF.

The chain is built from TRBV7-9 and TRBJ2-3; D tentatively fits TRBD1 or TRBD2 (5 bases each). V was trimmed by 0 bases and J by 5 bases, leaving 9 bases between them. From germline, CDR1 is SEHNR and CDR2 FQNEAQ (reference sequence). This CDR3 region has 14 residues. The DNA for the CDR3 is TGTGCCAGCAGCTTAGCGCGAGGGGTAGATACGCAGTATTTT. Translated, it gives CASSLARGVDTQYF. Variable domain in full (rest from reference TRBV7-9 and TRBJ2-3): DTGVSQNPRHKITKRGQNVTFRCDPISEHNRLYWYRQTLGQGPEFLTYFQNEAQLEKSRLLSDRFSAERPKGSFSTLEIQRTEQGDSAMYLCASSLARGVDTQYFGPGTRLTVL.